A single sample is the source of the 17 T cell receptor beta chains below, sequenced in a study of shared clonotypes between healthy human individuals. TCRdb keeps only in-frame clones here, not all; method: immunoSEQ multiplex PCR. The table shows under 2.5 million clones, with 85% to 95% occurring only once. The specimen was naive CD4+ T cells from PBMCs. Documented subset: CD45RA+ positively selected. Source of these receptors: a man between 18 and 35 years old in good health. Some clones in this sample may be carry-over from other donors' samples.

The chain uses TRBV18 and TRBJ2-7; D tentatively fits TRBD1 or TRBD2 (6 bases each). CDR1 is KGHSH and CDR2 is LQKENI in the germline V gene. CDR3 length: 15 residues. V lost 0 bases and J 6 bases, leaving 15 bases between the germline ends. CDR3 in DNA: TGTGCCAGCTCACCACCGACAGGACGAGCGGGCGAGCAGTACTTC. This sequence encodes CASSPPTGRAGEQYF.

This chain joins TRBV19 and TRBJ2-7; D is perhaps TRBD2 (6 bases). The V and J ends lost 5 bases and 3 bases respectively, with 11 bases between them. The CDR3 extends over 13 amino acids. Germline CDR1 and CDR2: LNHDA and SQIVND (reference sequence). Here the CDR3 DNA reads TGTGCCAGTAGTTCTGGGAGGTACTACGAGCAGTACTTC. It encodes CASSSGRYYEQYF. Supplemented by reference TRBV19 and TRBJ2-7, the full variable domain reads DGGITQSPKYLFRKEGQNVTLSCEQNLNHDAMYWYRQDPGQGLRLIYYSQIVNDFQKGDIAEGYSVSREKKESFPLTVTSAQKNPTAFYLCASSSGRYYEQYFGPGTRLTVT.

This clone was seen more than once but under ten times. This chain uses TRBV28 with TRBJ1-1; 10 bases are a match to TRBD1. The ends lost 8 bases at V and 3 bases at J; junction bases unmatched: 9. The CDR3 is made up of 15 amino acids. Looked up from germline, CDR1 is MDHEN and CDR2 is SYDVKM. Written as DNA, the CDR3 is TGTGCCAGCTGGACAGGGGGACCCTGGGACACTGAAGCTTTCTTT. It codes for CASWTGGPWDTEAFF.

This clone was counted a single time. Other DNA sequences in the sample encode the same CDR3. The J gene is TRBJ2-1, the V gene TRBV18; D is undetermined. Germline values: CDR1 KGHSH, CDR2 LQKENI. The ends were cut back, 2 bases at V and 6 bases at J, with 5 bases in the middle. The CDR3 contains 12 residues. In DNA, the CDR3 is TGTGCCAGCTCACCAACGGGCAATGAGCAGTTCTTC. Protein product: CASSPTGNEQFF.

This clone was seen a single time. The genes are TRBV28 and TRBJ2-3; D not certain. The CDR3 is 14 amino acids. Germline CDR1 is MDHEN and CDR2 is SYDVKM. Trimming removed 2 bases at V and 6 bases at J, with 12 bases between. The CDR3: CASSLKMVFDTQYF. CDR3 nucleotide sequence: TGTGCCAGCAGTTTAAAAATGGTGTTTGATACGCAGTATTTT.

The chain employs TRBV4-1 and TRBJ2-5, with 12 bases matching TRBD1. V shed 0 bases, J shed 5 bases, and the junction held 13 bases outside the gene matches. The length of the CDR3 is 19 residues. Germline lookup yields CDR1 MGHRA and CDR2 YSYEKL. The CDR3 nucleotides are TGCGCCAGCAGCCAAGACCAACGGGGGGGACAGGGGGCGTCGGAGACCCAGTACTTC. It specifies CASSQDQRGGQGASETQYF.

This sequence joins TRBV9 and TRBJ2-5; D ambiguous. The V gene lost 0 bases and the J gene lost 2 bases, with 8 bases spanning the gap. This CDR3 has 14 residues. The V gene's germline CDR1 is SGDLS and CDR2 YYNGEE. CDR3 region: CASSVAAVQETQYF. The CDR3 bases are TGTGCCAGCAGCGTAGCGGCAGTGCAAGAGACCCAGTACTTC.

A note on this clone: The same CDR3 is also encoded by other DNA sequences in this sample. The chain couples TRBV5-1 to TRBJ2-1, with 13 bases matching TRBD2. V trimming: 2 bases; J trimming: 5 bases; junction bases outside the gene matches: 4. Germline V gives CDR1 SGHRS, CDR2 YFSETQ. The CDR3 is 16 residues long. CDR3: CASSFPGTSGNNEQFF. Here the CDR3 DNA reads TGCGCCAGCAGCTTCCCCGGGACTAGCGGGAACAATGAGCAGTTCTTC. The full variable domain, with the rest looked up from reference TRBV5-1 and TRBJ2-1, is KAGVTQTPRYLIKTRGQQVTLSCSPISGHRSVSWYQQTPGQGLQFLFEYFSETQRNKGNFPGRFSGRQFSNSRSEMNVSTLELGDSALYLCASSFPGTSGNNEQFFGPGTRLTVL.

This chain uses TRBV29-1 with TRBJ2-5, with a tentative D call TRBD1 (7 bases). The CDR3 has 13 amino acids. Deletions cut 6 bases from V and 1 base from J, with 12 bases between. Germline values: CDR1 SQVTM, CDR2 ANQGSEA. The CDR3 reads CSVEGTAQETQYF. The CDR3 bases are TGCAGCGTGGAGGGGACAGCCCAAGAGACCCAGTACTTC.

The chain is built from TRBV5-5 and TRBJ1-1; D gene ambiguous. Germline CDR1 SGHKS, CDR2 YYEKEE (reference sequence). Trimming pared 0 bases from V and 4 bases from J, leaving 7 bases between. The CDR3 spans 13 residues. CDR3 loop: CASSLVPGTEAFF. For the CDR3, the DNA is TGTGCCAGCAGCTTGGTTCCGGGCACTGAAGCTTTCTTT.

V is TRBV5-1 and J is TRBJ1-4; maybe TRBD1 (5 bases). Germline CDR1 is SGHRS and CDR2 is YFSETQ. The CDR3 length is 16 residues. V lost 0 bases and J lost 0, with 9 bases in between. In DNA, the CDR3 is TGCGCCAGCAGCTTGGGGGACGGTGCAACTAATGAAAAACTGTTTTTT. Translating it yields CASSLGDGATNEKLFF.

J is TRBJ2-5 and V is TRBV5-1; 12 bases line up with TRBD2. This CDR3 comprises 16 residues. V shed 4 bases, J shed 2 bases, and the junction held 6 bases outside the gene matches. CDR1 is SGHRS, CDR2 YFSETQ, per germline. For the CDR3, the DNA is TGCGCCAGCAGCCCACGGACTAGCGGGACTCAAGAGACCCAGTACTTC. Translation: CASSPRTSGTQETQYF.

The CDR3 reads CASSSTGSATQYF. The CDR3 DNA follows: TGTGCCAGCAGCTCGACAGGGTCAGCGACCCAGTACTTC. V and J are TRBV7-9 and TRBJ2-5; 7 positions match TRBD1. The V gene's germline CDR1 is SEHNR and CDR2 FQNEAQ (reference sequence). The junction had 6 bases not matched to a gene; V was cut back by 4 bases and J by 7 bases. The CDR3 runs to 13 residues.

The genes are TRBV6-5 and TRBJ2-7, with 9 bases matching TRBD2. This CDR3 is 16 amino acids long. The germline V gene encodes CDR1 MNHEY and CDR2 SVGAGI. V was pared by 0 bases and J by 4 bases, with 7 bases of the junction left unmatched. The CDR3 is CASSYSTSGRTYEQYF. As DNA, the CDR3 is TGTGCCAGCAGTTACTCGACCAGCGGGAGGACTTACGAGCAGTACTTC.

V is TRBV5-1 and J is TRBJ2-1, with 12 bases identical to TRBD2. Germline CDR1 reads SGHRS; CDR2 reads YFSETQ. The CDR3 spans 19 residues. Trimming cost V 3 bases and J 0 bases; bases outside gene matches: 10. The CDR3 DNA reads TGCGCCAGCAGCTGGCCCTGGCTAGCGGGAGGGGGCTCCTACAATGAGCAGTTCTTC. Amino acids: CASSWPWLAGGGSYNEQFF.

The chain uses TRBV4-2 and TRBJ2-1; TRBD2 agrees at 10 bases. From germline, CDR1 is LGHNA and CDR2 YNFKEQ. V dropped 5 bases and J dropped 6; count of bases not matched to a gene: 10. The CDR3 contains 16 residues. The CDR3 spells CASSFPTGLAVNEQFF. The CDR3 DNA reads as TGTGCCAGCAGCTTCCCGACAGGACTAGCGGTCAATGAGCAGTTCTTC.

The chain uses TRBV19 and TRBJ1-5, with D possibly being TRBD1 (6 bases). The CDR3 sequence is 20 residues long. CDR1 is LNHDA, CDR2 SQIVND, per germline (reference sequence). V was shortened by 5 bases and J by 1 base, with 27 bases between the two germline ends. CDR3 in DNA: TGTGCCAGTAGTGTTGTTTCACCCGACAAGAGGGGGGTAAGCAATCAGCCCCAGCATTTT. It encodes CASSVVSPDKRGVSNQPQHF.